This T cell receptor beta chain originates from a study of CD8 T cells in Susac syndrome. Findings and caveats of the study: The TCR sequencing and HLA analysis in the study involved a relatively small number of individuals, as the study acknowledged.

Roughly 0.45 to 1 ug RNA was reverse transcribed with random hexamers. Multiplex PCR with immunoSEQ amplified the TCR beta CDR3 across 54 Vbeta and 13 Jbeta. TCRdb reprocessed the immunoSEQ multiplex PCR reads via MiXCR and lists one record per CDR3 protein. The table shows approximately 150,000 distinct CDR3 sequences, with approximately 94% occurring only once. This clonotype was seen just once. The antigen is unknown. Per the germline V gene, CDR1 is SNHLY and CDR2 is FYNNEI. Germline trimming cut 3 bases from V and 3 bases from J; bases unmatched to any gene: 4. The CDR3 runs 15 residues. From blood CD8+ and CD4+ T cells, the TCR beta chain was sequenced. The patients who served as multiple sclerosis controls were treatment-naive and had stable or active relapsing-remitting disease that fulfilled the revised McDonald criteria.

Sequenced: CD4+ T cells from PBMCs. The chain combines TRBV2 with TRBJ2-3; 9 bases are a match to TRBD2. The clonotype comes from a human donor with multiple sclerosis. CDR3 protein: CASSELAGTTDTQYF. The CDR3 nucleotides read TGTGCCAGCAGTGAGCTAGCGGGGACTACAGATACGCAGTATTTT.